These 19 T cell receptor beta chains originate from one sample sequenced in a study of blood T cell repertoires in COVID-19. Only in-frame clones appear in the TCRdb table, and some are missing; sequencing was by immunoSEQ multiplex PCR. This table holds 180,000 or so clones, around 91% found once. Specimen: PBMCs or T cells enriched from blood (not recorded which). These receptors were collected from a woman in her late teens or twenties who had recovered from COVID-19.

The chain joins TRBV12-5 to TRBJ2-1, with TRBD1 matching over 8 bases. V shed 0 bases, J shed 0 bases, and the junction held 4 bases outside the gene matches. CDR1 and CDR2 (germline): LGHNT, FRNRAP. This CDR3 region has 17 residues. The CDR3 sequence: CASGLVLGTGSYNEQFF. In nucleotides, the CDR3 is TGTGCTAGTGGTTTGGTACTCGGGACAGGCTCCTACAATGAGCAGTTCTTC.

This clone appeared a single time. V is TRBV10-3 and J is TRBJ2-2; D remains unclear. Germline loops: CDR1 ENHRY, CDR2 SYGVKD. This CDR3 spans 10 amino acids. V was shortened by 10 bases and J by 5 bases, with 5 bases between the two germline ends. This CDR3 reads CAKLTGELFF. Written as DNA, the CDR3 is TGTGCCAAATTAACCGGGGAGCTGTTTTTT.

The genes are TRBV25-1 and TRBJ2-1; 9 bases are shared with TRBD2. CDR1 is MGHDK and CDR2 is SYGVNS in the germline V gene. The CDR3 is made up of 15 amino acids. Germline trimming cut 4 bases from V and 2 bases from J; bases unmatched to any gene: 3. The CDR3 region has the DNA TGTGCCAGCAGTGCCGGGACTAGCCCCTACAATGAGCAGTTCTTC. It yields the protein CASSAGTSPYNEQFF.

CDR3 bases: TGTGCCACCAGCAGAGGGGGGACTCTCTCCTACGAGCAGTACTTC. Translation gives CATSRGGTLSYEQYF. The rearrangement uses TRBV15 and TRBJ2-7; the D gene is possibly TRBD2 (6 bases). This CDR3 contains 15 residues. Germline loops: CDR1 LNHNV, CDR2 YYDKDF (reference sequence). Trimming removed 1 base at V and 0 bases at J, with 10 bases between.

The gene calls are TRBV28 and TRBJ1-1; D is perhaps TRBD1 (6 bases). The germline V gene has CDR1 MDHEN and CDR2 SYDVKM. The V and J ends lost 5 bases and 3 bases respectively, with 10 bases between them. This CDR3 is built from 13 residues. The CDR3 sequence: CASSGRGDTEAFF. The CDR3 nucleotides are TGTGCCAGCAGTGGCAGGGGCGACACTGAAGCTTTCTTT. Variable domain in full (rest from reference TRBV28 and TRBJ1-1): DVKVTQSSRYLVKRTGEKVFLECVQDMDHENMFWYRQDPGLGLRLIYFSYDVKMKEKGDIPEGYSVSREKKERFSLILESASTNQTSMYLCASSGRGDTEAFFGQGTRLTVV.

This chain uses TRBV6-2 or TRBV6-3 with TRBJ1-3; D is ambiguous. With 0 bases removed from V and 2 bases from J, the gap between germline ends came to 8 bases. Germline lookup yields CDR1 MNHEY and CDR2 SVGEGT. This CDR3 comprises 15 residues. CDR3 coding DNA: TGTGCCAGCAGTTACTCTGGCCGGGCTGGAAACACCATATATTTT. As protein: CASSYSGRAGNTIYF.

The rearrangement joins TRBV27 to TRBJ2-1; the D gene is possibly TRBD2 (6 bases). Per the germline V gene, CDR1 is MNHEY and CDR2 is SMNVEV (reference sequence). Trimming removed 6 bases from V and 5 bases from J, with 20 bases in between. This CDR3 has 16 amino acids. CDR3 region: CASSRHRERPNNEQFF. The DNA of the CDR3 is TGTGCCAGCAGCCGGCACCGGGAGCGTCCGAACAATGAGCAGTTCTTC.

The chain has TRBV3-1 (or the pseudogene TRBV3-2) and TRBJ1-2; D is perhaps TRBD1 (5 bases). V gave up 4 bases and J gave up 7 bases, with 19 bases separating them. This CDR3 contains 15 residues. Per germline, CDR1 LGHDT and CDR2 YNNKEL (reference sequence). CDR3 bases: TGTGCCAGCAGCCCCACGGACATGGGCGGCGGTGGCTACACCTTC. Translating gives CASSPTDMGGGGYTF.

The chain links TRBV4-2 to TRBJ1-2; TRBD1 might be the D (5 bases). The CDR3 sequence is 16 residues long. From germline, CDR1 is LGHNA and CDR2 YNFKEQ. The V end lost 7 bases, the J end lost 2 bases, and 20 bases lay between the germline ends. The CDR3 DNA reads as TGTGCCAGCACCCCCCAGTCCCGCGCAGGGAACTATGGCTACACCTTC. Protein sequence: CASTPQSRAGNYGYTF.

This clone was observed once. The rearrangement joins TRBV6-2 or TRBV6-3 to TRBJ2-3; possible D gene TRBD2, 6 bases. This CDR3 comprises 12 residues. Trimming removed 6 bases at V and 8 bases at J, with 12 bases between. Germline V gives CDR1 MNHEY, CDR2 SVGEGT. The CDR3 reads CASSLGRGTQYF. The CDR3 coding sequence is TGTGCCAGCAGCCTCGGGAGAGGTACGCAGTATTTT.

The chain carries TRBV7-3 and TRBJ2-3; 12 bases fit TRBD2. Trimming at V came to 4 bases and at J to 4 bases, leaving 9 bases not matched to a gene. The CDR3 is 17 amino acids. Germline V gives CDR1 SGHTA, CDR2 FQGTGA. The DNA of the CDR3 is TGTGCCAGCAGCTCCACTACTAGCGGGAGGTTTGCAGATACGCAGTATTTT. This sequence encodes CASSSTTSGRFADTQYF.

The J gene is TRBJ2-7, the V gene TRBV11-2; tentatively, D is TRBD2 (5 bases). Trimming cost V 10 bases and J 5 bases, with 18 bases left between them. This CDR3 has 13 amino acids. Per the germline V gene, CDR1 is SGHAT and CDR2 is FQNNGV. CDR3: CATRETEVNEQYF. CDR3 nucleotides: TGTGCCACCAGAGAGACGGAGGTAAACGAGCAGTACTTC.

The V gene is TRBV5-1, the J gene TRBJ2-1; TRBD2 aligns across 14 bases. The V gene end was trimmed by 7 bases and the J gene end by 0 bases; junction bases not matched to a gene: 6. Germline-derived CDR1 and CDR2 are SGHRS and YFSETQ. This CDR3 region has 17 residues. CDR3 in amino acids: CASRRLAGGSSYNEQFF. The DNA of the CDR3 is TGCGCCAGCCGACGACTAGCGGGAGGGTCCTCCTACAATGAGCAGTTCTTC. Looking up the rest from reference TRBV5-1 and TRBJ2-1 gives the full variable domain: KAGVTQTPRYLIKTRGQQVTLSCSPISGHRSVSWYQQTPGQGLQFLFEYFSETQRNKGNFPGRFSGRQFSNSRSEMNVSTLELGDSALYLCASRRLAGGSSYNEQFFGPGTRLTVL.

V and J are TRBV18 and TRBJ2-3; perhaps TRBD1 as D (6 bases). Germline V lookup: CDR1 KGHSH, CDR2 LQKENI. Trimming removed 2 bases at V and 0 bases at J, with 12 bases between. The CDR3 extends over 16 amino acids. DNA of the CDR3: TGTGCCAGCTCACCAGGACAGTCTCTTAGCACAGATACGCAGTATTTT. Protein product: CASSPGQSLSTDTQYF.

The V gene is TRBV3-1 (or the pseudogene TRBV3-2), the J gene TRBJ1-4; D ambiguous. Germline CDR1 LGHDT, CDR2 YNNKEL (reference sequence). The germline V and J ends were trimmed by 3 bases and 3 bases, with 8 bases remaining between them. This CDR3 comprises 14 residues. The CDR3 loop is CASSHQASNEKLFF. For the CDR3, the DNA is TGTGCCAGCAGCCATCAGGCTTCTAATGAAAAACTGTTTTTT.

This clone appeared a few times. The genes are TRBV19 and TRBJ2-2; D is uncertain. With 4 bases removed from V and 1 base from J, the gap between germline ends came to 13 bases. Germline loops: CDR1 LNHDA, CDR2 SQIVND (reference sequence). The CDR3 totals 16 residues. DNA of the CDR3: TGTGCCAGTAGTACTCGCCGGTTTGAGAACACCGGGGAGCTGTTTTTT. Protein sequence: CASSTRRFENTGELFF.

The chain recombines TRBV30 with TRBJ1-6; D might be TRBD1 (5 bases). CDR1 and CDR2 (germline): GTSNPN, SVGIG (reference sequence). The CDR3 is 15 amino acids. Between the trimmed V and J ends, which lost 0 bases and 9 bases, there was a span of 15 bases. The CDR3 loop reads CAWSVLGGDTSPLHF. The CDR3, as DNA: TGTGCCTGGAGTGTACTGGGAGGGGATACTTCACCCCTCCACTTT.

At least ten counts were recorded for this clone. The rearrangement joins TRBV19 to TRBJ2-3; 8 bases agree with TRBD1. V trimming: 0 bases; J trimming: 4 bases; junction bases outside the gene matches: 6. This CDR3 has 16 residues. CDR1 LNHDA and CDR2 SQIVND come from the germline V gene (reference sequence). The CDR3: CASSIDPGQGSDTQYF. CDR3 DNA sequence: TGTGCCAGTAGTATAGATCCAGGACAGGGTTCAGATACGCAGTATTTT.

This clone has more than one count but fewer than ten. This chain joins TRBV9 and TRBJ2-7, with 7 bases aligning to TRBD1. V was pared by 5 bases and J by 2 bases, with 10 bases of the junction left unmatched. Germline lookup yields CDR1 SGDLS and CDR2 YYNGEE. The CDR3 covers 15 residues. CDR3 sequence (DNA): TGTGCCAGCAGTCCCAACCGGGACAGCGCCTACGAGCAGTACTTC. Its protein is CASSPNRDSAYEQYF.